This T cell receptor (beta chain) was identified in a study of blood T cell repertoires in COVID-19. Sequencing was performed with immunoSEQ multiplex PCR; in TCRdb, only in-frame clones are kept and a portion is missing. Of fewer than 150,000 clones in the sample, almost 90% were seen once. Trimming shortened V by 9 bases and J by 5 bases, and 8 bases separated the two germline ends. This CDR3 has 12 amino acids. Germline V gene sequence: CDR1 SNHLY, CDR2 FYNNEI. Sample: peripheral blood. The chain has TRBV2 and TRBJ1-6; no definite D call. The TCR originated in a woman aged 55-70 years with COVID-19, enrolled during active disease. CDR3 residues: CARGLHNSPLHF. The CDR3 DNA is TGTGCCAGGGGCCTACATAATTCACCCCTCCACTTT.